Below, one T cell receptor beta chain is given with its context. CDR1 is SNHLY, CDR2 FYNNEI, per germline. The V gene lost 2 bases and the J gene lost 8 bases, with 12 bases spanning the gap. The CDR3 runs to 13 residues. The data stem from a study of control samples from healthy donors and cancer patients. Using immunoSEQ multiplex PCR, the repertoire was profiled, and TCRdb retains in-frame clones only, with some absent. The table has about 150,000 clones, roughly 93% seen once. Sequenced sample: blood. The sequence was obtained from a man in his fifties in good health. The chain recombines TRBV2 with TRBJ1-2, with D tentatively TRBD1 (6 bases). CDR3 in amino acids: CASSELQGRGYTF. In nucleotides, the CDR3 is TGTGCCAGCAGTGAACTACAGGGTCGCGGCTACACCTTC.